This paragraph covers one T cell receptor beta chain sequence. Its target is unknown. The CDR3 is made up of 15 amino acids. V was cut by 1 base and J by 0 bases, with 9 bases left in between. The germline CDR1 and CDR2 sequences are LGHNA and YSLEER. The data were taken from a study of response to subunit inactivated influenza vaccine. Broader study findings: After each seasonal influenza vaccination, few new T cells are recruited, the authors suggested.

Via MiXCR, TCRdb re-called the RT-PCR reads, giving one row per CDR3 protein. The sample has approximately 680,000 distinct CDR3 sequences; around 14% are singletons. Material: PBMCs from blood, obtained approximately 13 days after vaccination. This TCR came from a man between 45 and 60 years old who received an inactivated influenza vaccine. The chain is built from TRBV4-3 and TRBJ1-2, with D perhaps matching TRBD1 (6 bases). The CDR3 reads CASSQAGAANYGYTF. The DNA for the CDR3 is TGCGCCAGCAGCCAAGCGGGGGCCGCTAACTATGGCTACACCTTC.